A single sample gave rise to the 23 T cell receptor beta chains below, sequenced in a study of T cell clonotyping in hematopoietic cell transplantation (dated by TCRdb to about 2021). What the time point label conveys for this sample: 180 days after allo-HCT. The receptor library was made with the immunoSEQ multiplex PCR assay. This immuneACCESS table, as held by TCRdb, lists in-frame sequences with V and J called but not all clones. Of the missing ones, under half trace to an unresolved V gene in checked studies; the others have no known cause. For this sample there are thousands of clones; about 30% appear just once. Of the sample, 13% to 15% falls within the top ten clones. The sample consisted of peripheral blood mononuclear cells, taken 180 days after allogeneic stem cell transplant. Receptors were obtained from a male patient aged 40-50 years who had an allogeneic stem cell transplant from an unrelated donor, so the T cells may come from the graft donor. Some clones in this sample may be carry-over from other donors' samples.

This clone was seen a few times. The V gene is TRBV7-2, the J gene TRBJ1-5; possible D gene TRBD1, 5 bases. The CDR3 contains 14 residues. The V end lost 6 bases, the J end lost 5 bases, and 14 bases lay between the germline ends. Germline values: CDR1 SGHTA, CDR2 FQGNSA. The CDR3 DNA reads as TGTGCCAGCAGTTCAACCGCCAGGGATCAGCCCCAGCATTTT. It specifies CASSSTARDQPQHF.

The J gene is TRBJ2-2, the V gene TRBV29-1, with 7 bases aligning to TRBD1. The CDR3 has 14 residues. The V gene's germline CDR1 is SQVTM and CDR2 ANQGSEA. Losses at the gene ends were 7 bases for V and 4 bases for J; bases not matched to a gene: 9. In DNA form, the CDR3 reads TGCAGCGCCGTACAGGGGAGTGGCACCGGGGAGCTGTTTTTT. Residues: CSAVQGSGTGELFF.

V and J are TRBV30 and TRBJ1-1, with TRBD1 as a possible D gene (6 bases). V lost 3 bases and J lost 5, with 7 bases in between. Germline V lookup: CDR1 GTSNPN, CDR2 SVGIG (reference sequence). This CDR3 is built from 11 residues. CDR3 in amino acids: CAWSDRTEAFF. DNA of the CDR3: TGTGCCTGGAGCGACAGGACTGAAGCTTTCTTT.

The chain employs TRBV30 and TRBJ1-2; maybe TRBD1 (5 bases). Germline assignment: CDR1 GTSNPN and CDR2 SVGIG (reference sequence). The V end lost 0 bases, the J end lost 4 bases, and 12 bases lay between the germline ends. The CDR3 runs to 14 residues. CDR3 bases: TGTGCCTGGAGTGTAGACAGTGGGAGCTATGGCTACACCTTC. Translating it yields CAWSVDSGSYGYTF.

The rearrangement uses TRBV30 and TRBJ2-5; tentatively, D is TRBD1 or TRBD2 (7 bases each). There are 13 residues in the CDR3. V lost 7 bases and J lost 0, with 12 bases in between. Germline values: CDR1 GTSNPN, CDR2 SVGIG (reference sequence). The CDR3 coding sequence is TGTGCCTTGGGGAGGGGGCACCAAGAGACCCAGTACTTC. Translation gives CALGRGHQETQYF.

V and J are TRBV30 and TRBJ1-6; 8 positions match TRBD1. Per germline, CDR1 GTSNPN and CDR2 SVGIG (reference sequence). The CDR3 loop spans 14 amino acids. V was clipped by 3 bases and J by 5 bases; unmatched bases: 3. CDR3 DNA sequence: TGTGCCTGGAGCTCGGGACAGGATAATTCACCCCTCCACTTT. Encoded protein: CAWSSGQDNSPLHF.

This clone was detected a few times. The chain joins TRBV30 to TRBJ1-2; D is unclear. Germline-derived CDR1 and CDR2 are GTSNPN and SVGIG (reference sequence). V dropped 3 bases and J dropped 1 base, with 12 bases sitting between them. The CDR3 has 14 amino acids. In DNA form, the CDR3 reads TGTGCCTGGAGCGCAATGACGGTTAACTATGGCTACACCTTC. Its protein is CAWSAMTVNYGYTF.

This clone has only a few counts. The chain has TRBV10-3 and TRBJ2-6; D uncertain. CDR1 and CDR2 (germline): ENHRY, SYGVKD. CDR3 length: 17 amino acids. Trimming took 0 bases from V and 0 from J, leaving 9 bases between them. CDR3 coding DNA: TGTGCCATCAGTGAGTCGCGGCAGCTCTCTGGGGCCAACGTCCTGACTTTC. Its translation is CAISESRQLSGANVLTF.

This chain connects TRBV28 to TRBJ2-3; 10 positions match TRBD2. Germline assignment: CDR1 MDHEN and CDR2 SYDVKM. The J segment lost 2 bases and the V segment lost 2 bases, leaving 7 bases of the junction unmatched. This CDR3 region has 17 residues. The CDR3 loop reads CASSLEASGGTTDTQYF. The CDR3 region has the DNA TGTGCCAGCAGTTTAGAAGCTAGCGGGGGCACCACAGATACGCAGTATTTT.

This chain connects TRBV7-2 to TRBJ1-2; D not certain. The CDR3 is made up of 16 amino acids. Germline V CDR1 and CDR2: SGHTA, FQGNSA. Trimming pared 3 bases from V and 3 bases from J, leaving 17 bases between. Here the CDR3 reads CASSFLGLEYHYGYTF. DNA for the CDR3: TGTGCCAGCAGCTTCCTGGGTCTTGAGTACCACTATGGCTACACCTTC.

This clone was detected a few times. The V call is TRBV19, the J call TRBJ2-7, with 7 bases aligning to TRBD1. The CDR3 runs 15 residues. V gave up 2 bases and J gave up 3 bases; unmatched junction bases: 7. Germline lookup yields CDR1 LNHDA and CDR2 SQIVND (reference sequence). This CDR3 reads CASSISPGQLYEQYF. The CDR3 nucleotides are TGTGCCAGTAGTATATCTCCGGGACAGCTCTACGAGCAGTACTTC.

The rearrangement links TRBV25-1 to TRBJ2-3; no reliable D call. The CDR3 is 13 amino acids. Trimming cost V 8 bases and J 2 bases, with 11 bases left between them. Looked up from germline, CDR1 is MGHDK and CDR2 is SYGVNS. The CDR3 sequence is CASVDRITDTQYF. In DNA, the CDR3 is TGTGCCAGCGTCGACCGGATCACAGATACGCAGTATTTT.

The V and J genes are TRBV29-1 and TRBJ2-7, with D possibly being TRBD2 (7 bases). Germline CDR1 and CDR2: SQVTM and ANQGSEA. The CDR3 length is 13 residues. The CDR3 region has the DNA TGCAGTGCTGAGTCGGCGGGGGCTGGAGAGCAGTACTTC. This translates into CSAESAGAGEQYF.

This clone showed up just a few times. The chain recombines TRBV30 with TRBJ1-2; D unclear. Germline CDR1 reads GTSNPN; CDR2 reads SVGIG (reference sequence). This CDR3 has 12 residues. V lost 1 base, J lost 2 bases, and 5 bases lay in between. CDR3 nucleotides: TGTGCCTGGAGTGCGGGGAACTATGGCTACACCTTC. It encodes CAWSAGNYGYTF.

Here the CDR3 reads CASSYSGTGPVREQYF. The DNA of the CDR3 is TGTGCCAGCAGTTACTCTGGGACAGGGCCGGTTCGAGAGCAGTACTTC. This chain joins TRBV6-6 and TRBJ2-7; 9 positions match TRBD1. Germline V gene lookup returns CDR1 MNHNY and CDR2 SVGAGI (reference sequence). There are 16 residues in the CDR3. J gave up 7 bases and V 0 bases, and 10 bases lay outside the gene matches.

This clone was seen a handful of times. CDR3 sequence: CAWAWEANSPLHF. CDR3 coding DNA: TGTGCCTGGGCATGGGAGGCCAATTCACCCCTCCACTTT. The rearrangement links TRBV30 to TRBJ1-6; D is unclear. Between the trimmed V and J ends, which lost 5 bases and 7 bases, there was a span of 12 bases. Per germline, CDR1 GTSNPN and CDR2 SVGIG (reference sequence). This CDR3 has 13 amino acids.

V and J are TRBV30 and TRBJ2-3; possible D gene TRBD1, 7 bases. With 5 bases removed from V and 5 bases from J, the gap between germline ends came to 11 bases. Germline V CDR1 and CDR2: GTSNPN, SVGIG (reference sequence). There are 12 residues in the CDR3. CDR3 DNA sequence: TGTGCCTGGGACAGGGAGGAAGATACGCAGTATTTT. This translates into CAWDREEDTQYF.

This clone was counted a few times. The chain uses TRBV27 and TRBJ2-3; D is uncertain. Germline V gene sequence: CDR1 MNHEY, CDR2 SMNVEV (reference sequence). CDR3 length equals 14 residues. V was trimmed by 2 bases and J by 3 bases, leaving 9 bases between them. The CDR3 sequence is CASSLGRATDTQYF. Written as DNA, the CDR3 is TGTGCCAGCAGTTTAGGACGAGCGACAGATACGCAGTATTTT.

This clone was counted between two and nine times. V usage is TRBV5-6 and J usage is TRBJ2-6; 7 positions agree with TRBD1. CDR3 length equals 19 residues. The J segment lost 0 bases and the V segment lost 4 bases, leaving 13 bases of the junction unmatched. Germline V CDR1 and CDR2: SGHDT, YYEEEE. CDR3 region: CASSEVGDSFSSGANVLTF. In DNA, the CDR3 is TGTGCCAGCAGCGAAGTAGGGGACAGCTTCAGCTCTGGGGCCAACGTCCTGACTTTC.

This clone was seen a handful of times. The chain recombines TRBV5-1 with TRBJ1-1; a possible D gene is TRBD1 (5 bases). The CDR3 runs to 14 residues. V was clipped by 0 bases and J by 6 bases, with 12 bases between them. CDR1 is SGHRS, CDR2 YFSETQ, per germline. CDR3 residues: CASSLEPGLPEAFF. CDR3 nucleotide sequence: TGCGCCAGCAGCTTGGAGCCAGGGCTCCCTGAAGCTTTCTTT.

This clone was detected only a few times. V usage is TRBV29-1 and J usage is TRBJ2-5; D is undetermined. This CDR3 spans 13 amino acids. CDR1 and CDR2 from the germline V gene are SQVTM and ANQGSEA. The V gene lost 5 bases and the J gene lost 1 base, with 11 bases spanning the gap. The CDR3 DNA is TGCAGCGTTCAACAGACATTCCAAGAGACCCAGTACTTC. This translates into CSVQQTFQETQYF.

Only one count was recorded for this clone. The chain couples TRBV30 to TRBJ1-5, with 7 positions matching TRBD1. The CDR3 extends over 15 amino acids. The germline gives CDR1 GTSNPN, CDR2 SVGIG (reference sequence). The trim removed 1 base at V and 4 bases at J, leaving 7 bases unmatched. The CDR3 sequence is CAWSERTGGNQPQHF. The CDR3 bases are TGTGCCTGGAGTGAGAGGACAGGCGGAAATCAGCCCCAGCATTTT. Complete variable domain (other parts from reference TRBV30 and TRBJ1-5): SQTIHQWPATLVQPVGSPLSLECTVEGTSNPNLYWYRQAAGRGLQLLFYSVGIGQISSEVPQNLSASRPQDRQFILSSKKLLLSDSGFYLCAWSERTGGNQPQHFGDGTRLSIL.

The chain couples TRBV4-1 to TRBJ1-1; 8 bases agree with TRBD1. Germline-derived CDR1 and CDR2 are MGHRA and YSYEKL. V was clipped by 4 bases and J by 6 bases; unmatched bases: 1. The CDR3 loop spans 12 amino acids. CDR3 amino acids: CASSPQGAEAFF. The CDR3 coding sequence is TGCGCCAGCAGCCCACAGGGGGCTGAAGCTTTCTTT.